What follows describes a single T cell receptor beta chain. This entry is derived from a study of T-cell memory formation after mild COVID-19. TCRdb re-derived calls from the 5' RACE reads in MiXCR, one entry per CDR3 protein. The sample records some 450,000 distinct CDR3 sequences, over 15% being singletons. The sequence was obtained from a man aged 18 to 30 who had mild COVID-19 (a few samples of this study predate the infection). Cell type and time point are not known. The sequencing sample was made of PBMCs or a T cell subset sorted from them (not recorded which).

The CDR3 region is CASSLGLQGNTEAFF. The CDR3 DNA follows: TGCGCCAGCAGCTTGGGACTACAGGGCAACACTGAAGCTTTCTTT. V gene TRBV5-1 combines with J gene TRBJ1-1, with a tentative D call TRBD1 (6 bases). Germline loops: CDR1 SGHRS, CDR2 YFSETQ. Trimming removed 0 bases from V and 2 bases from J, with 11 bases in between. The CDR3 covers 15 residues.